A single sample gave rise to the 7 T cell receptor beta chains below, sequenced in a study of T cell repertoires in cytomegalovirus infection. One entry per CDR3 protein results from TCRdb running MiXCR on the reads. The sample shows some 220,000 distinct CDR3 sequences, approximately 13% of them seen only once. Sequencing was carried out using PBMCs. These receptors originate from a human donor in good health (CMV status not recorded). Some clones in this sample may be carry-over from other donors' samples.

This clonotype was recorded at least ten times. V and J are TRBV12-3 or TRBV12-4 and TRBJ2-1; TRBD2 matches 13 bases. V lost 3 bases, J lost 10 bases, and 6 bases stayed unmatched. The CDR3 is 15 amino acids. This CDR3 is CASSLVLAGGEEQFF. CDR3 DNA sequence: TGTGCCAGCAGTTTGGTACTAGCGGGGGGGGAAGAGCAGTTCTTC.

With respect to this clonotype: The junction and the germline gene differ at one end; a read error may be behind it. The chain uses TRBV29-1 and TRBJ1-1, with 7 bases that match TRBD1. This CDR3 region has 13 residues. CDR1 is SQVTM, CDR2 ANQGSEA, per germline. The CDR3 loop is CSAGDSMNIEAFF. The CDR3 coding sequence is TGCAGCGCCGGGGACAGCATGAACATTGAAGCTTTCTTT.

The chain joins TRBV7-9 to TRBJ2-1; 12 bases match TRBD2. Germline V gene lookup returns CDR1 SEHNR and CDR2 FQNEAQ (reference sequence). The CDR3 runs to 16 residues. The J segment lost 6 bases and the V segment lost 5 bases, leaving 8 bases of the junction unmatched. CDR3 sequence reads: CASSARLAGEPNEQFF. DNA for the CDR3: TGTGCCAGCAGCGCGAGACTAGCGGGAGAACCCAATGAGCAGTTCTTC.

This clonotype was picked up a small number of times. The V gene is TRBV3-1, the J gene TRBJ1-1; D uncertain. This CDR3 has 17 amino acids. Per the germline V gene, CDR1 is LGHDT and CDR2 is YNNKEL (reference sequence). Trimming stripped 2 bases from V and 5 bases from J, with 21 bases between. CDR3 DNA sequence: TGTGCCAGCAGCCAATCTCCCGGGCCCCTTGAATGGACTGAAGCTTTCTTT. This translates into CASSQSPGPLEWTEAFF.

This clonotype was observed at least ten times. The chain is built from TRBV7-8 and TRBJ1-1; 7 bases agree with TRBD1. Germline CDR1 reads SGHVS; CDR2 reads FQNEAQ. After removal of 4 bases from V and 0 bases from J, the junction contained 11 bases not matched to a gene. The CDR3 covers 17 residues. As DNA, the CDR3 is TGTGCCAGCAGCTCAGTCCACAGGGGCTCTATGAACACTGAAGCTTTCTTT. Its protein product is CASSSVHRGSMNTEAFF.

The CDR3 DNA sequence: TGTGCCAGTAGTCCCTCACAGGGCCCACTGTTTTTT. Residues: CASSPSQGPLFF. The V gene is TRBV19, the J gene TRBJ1-4, with a tentative D call TRBD1 (6 bases). V lost 5 bases to trimming and J lost 13 bases, with 14 bases between them. The CDR3 spans 12 residues. In germline, CDR1 is LNHDA, CDR2 SQIVND (reference sequence).

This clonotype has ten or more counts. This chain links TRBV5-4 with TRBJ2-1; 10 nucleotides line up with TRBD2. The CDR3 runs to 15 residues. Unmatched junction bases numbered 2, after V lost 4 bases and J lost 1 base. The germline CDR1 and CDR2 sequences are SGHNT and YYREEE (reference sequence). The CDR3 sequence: CASSPSGRSYNEQFF. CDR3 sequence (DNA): TGTGCCAGCAGCCCTAGCGGGAGATCCTACAATGAGCAGTTCTTC.